This entry describes one TCR beta chain. Its antigen is not yet known. No much larger clonotype is one base removed from it; base qualities were not supplied. This specimen comes from a study of cytomegalovirus exposure and HLA in healthy donors (dated by TCRdb to the late 2010s). At the level of the whole study: According to an earlier analysis of several hundred of the donors, roughly 180 million T cells yielded 117 million unique TCR beta sequences and about 300 Gb of sequence data. Around 320 gigabases of sequencing data and approximately 93 million unique TCR sequences were included in an early release covering under 650 HLA-typed donors. The genetic ancestry cluster associated with self-reported Caucasian donors included 81% of the 300 to 450 genotyped donors. The study was designed to test whether signatures of past pathogen exposure could be identified by cataloging public T cell receptors. The study used immunosequencing to profile the T cell repertoires of 600 to 850 subjects and linked those repertoires to cytomegalovirus serostatus. A separate validation cohort of approximately 130 different subjects was used in addition to the roughly 700-subject first cohort. To predict cytomegalovirus infection status, the study combined high-throughput TCR immunosequencing, statistical association of individual TCRs with disease status, and machine learning. A later analysis re-examined previously published TCR beta repertoires from about 670 donors and added high-resolution HLA genotyping to investigate patterns of TCR occurrence. The later analysis used no new phenotypic data to find candidate immune exposures, relying instead on TCR beta sequences and their occurrence across donors. An earlier analysis of 587 of the donors applied high-throughput TCR beta sequencing to assess whether each TCR beta V gene segment acted as functional or pseudogenic. Donor age, sex, ethnicity and CMV serostatus were compiled together with the repertoire data. A later genetic analysis used genome-wide SNP genotypes for about 60% of the roughly 700 donors, treating that subset as a discovery cohort. Every discovery cohort repertoire had been produced on one sequencing platform. HLA typing included class I and class II loci at four-digit resolution. The number of donors typed differed by locus, with about 629-630 for A, B, C, DRB1 and DQB1, roughly 520 for DQA1, 600 to 610 for DPA1, and some 440 for DPB1. Four to six DR-DQ haplotypes were handled as single units for association and clustering, since linkage in the cohort was strong. On average, roughly 240,000 unique TCR beta nucleotide sequences were sequenced per donor among 398 genotyped donors of the cohort, with roughly 18% of those sequences being non-productive. Findings and caveats that apply to the study as a whole: In a later analysis, more than 15,000 TCR beta sequences were associated with specific HLA alleles at a false discovery rate of 0.05. A further reported finding was that TCR beta sequences accurately predicted the HLA-A and HLA-B alleles for most subjects in the first cohort. Only TCR beta chains were sequenced in this cohort, and the absence of alpha or paired-chain data limited detectable features. A later analysis found that HLA-associated TCR beta chains were more clonally expanded and had lower generation probabilities than equally common non-associated chains. While some public TCRs were present in many individuals, most TCR sequences turned up only very rarely across donors. A total of about 180 TCR beta chains were listed by the study as associated with cytomegalovirus. Over 15 rarely observed V segments, including chromosome 9 orphons, were excluded from the earlier analysis of about 500 of the donors because counts were too low. CMV serostatus was the only immune exposure information available for the cohort. Because the 87-base-pair reads could not distinguish some IMGT-functional V segments, including TRBV6-2 and TRBV6-3, those segments were excluded. A cluster of highly shared sequence variants was judged likely to be a technical artifact of the sequencing pipeline. In a later analysis, the rate of TCR association differed among HLA loci, with DRB1 alleles having the most associated TCRs and HLA-C alleles having the fewest. V-gene and J-gene trimming of TCR beta chains was associated with a missense DCLRE1C variant in a later genetic analysis, and the association was replicated in an independent cohort. According to a later genetic analysis, donors in an Asian-associated ancestry cluster had fewer N-insertions in productive TCRs than the approximately 700-donor mean. In both the original and validation cohorts, the classifier was reported to diagnose cytomegalovirus status with high specificity and sensitivity. Three of the identified cytomegalovirus-associated TCR beta chains were confirmed in vitro to be specific for cytomegalovirus antigens. In an earlier analysis of approximately 590 of the donors, most TCR beta V segments appeared in productive rearrangements about 87% or about 30% of the time, broadly matching IMGT annotations. Linkage disequilibrium might explain the correlated functional status among segregating V segments, but an unknown experimental factor could not be ruled out. Assigning TCR associations to individual alleles was difficult when HLA alleles, especially DR and DQ, strongly co-occurred. Because some donors lacked HLA typing at each locus, the association tests relied only on the typed subset. Roughly uniform sequencing depth across donors was assumed in presence/absence analyses, although this assumption may not hold. In a later analysis, several top co-occurrence clusters were reported to appear linked to parvovirus B19, influenza, CMV and Epstein-Barr virus. According to a later analysis, most CMV-associated TCR beta chains appeared to be HLA-restricted, and the HLA associations seemed to be driven largely by CMV exposure. The authors suggested that the approach could potentially be generalized to other disease states and immunological phenotypes.

The library was made by the immunoSEQ multiplex PCR assay. The multiplex PCR relied on a mix of 60 forward primers for TCR Vbeta segments and 13 reverse primers for TCR Jbeta segments. Amplification of the CDR3 region of rearranged TCR beta genes was performed with a multiplex PCR assay on genomic DNA. On the Illumina HiSeq System, the amplified TCR beta libraries were sequenced as 87-base-pair reads. On the authors' methods: A later analysis tallied roughly 78 million unique TCR beta chains across the 700 or so repertoires, and around 10 million of those chains were shared by two or more donors. Raw reads were error-corrected and collapsed into unique sequences by a nearest-neighbor algorithm in which closely related sequences were merged to remove PCR and sequencing errors. To assign V, D and J gene segments, CDR3 sequences were aligned to IMGT reference sequences. For a sequence to be retained, a match of at least six nucleotides was required to both a V gene segment and a J gene segment. A rearrangement was called productive if the CDR3 had no stop codons and remained in frame with V and J, and every other rearrangement was called non-productive. CDR3 was defined according to IMGT convention as the region running from the second conserved V-encoded cysteine to the conserved J-encoded phenylalanine. The earlier analysis of 500 to 600 of the donors excluded sequences that lacked an unambiguous match to a single V gene segment. An earlier analysis of 450 to 650 of the donors called V segments functional above 56.7% productive rearrangements and segregating when the between-donor standard deviation exceeded 5%. To diagnose cytomegalovirus status from the catalog of TCR beta chain sequences, a statistical classification framework was built. In a later analysis, V and J genes were assigned by comparing TCR nucleotide sequences against IMGT/GENE-DB human TR gene sequences. The TCRdist pipeline was used in a later analysis to assign CDR3 sequences and most-parsimonious VDJ recombination scenarios. In a later analysis, each TCR beta chain was defined by its CDR3 amino acid sequence together with its V-gene family, and reads lacking a unique V-gene family were excluded. To address suspected cross-contamination and a sequencing artifact, a later analysis removed around 590 highly shared, low-generation-probability nucleotide sequences. In a later analysis, a clonal expansion index for each public chain was calculated from normalized within-repertoire ranks of inferred template counts. Generation probabilities in a later analysis came from a VDJ recombination model fitted to out-of-frame rearrangements, and those results were checked against IGoR. A later analysis scored TCR-TCR, TCR-HLA and TCR-CMV co-occurrence with hypergeometric tests, applying a repertoire-size bias correction to TCR pairs. To estimate false discovery rates, a later analysis permuted the HLA or CMV assignments 20 times. In a later analysis, co-occurring TCRs were grouped using DBSCAN, with TCRdist sequence similarity added in when clustering inside HLA-allele-positive subsets. For co-occurrence clustering, repertoires with fewer than 30,000 or more than 120,000 public chains were excluded, along with roughly 5 repertoires with anomalous nucleotide sharing. What TCRdb holds here is the immuneACCESS table cut down to in-frame rearrangements. Part of the clones is not present; checked against another copy, under half of the missing clones reflect an unresolved V gene, and the others are unexplained. D and trimming were read from the DNA, whereas the V and J calls and clone size are those reported in that table. This sample holds approximately 140,000 clones; 81% were observed only once. Around 0.7% of the sample is taken by the ten largest.

Relative to germline, V is 1 base shorter and J is 0 bases shorter, with 13 bases between their ends. Looking up the germline V gene (reference sequence) yields CDR1 SEHNR and CDR2 FQNEAQ. The CDR3 contains 17 residues, cysteine and phenylalanine counted. CDR3 DNA is the only sequence kept; it has 51 bases, read in frame from the first base. In total, 666 healthy bone marrow donors made up the cohort. At the time of sampling, every cohort member was nominally healthy, though immune exposures that went unrecorded were likely present. The donor tested CMV seronegative and was one of the 352 seronegative cohort members. Each donor provided a peripheral blood sample, and peripheral blood mononuclear cells were used for TCR beta sequencing. The Qiagen DNeasy Blood Extraction Kit was used to extract genomic DNA from the blood cell samples.

This TCR was sampled from a man younger than 30 in good health and CMV-seronegative. In this chain, TRBV7-9 is recombined with TRBJ1-5; the D gene cannot be named for sure. What was sequenced was PBMCs. The CDR3 region: CASSLVLAEPSNQPQHF. The bases are TGTGCCAGCAGCTTAGTTCTGGCCGAACCTAGCAATCAGCCCCAGCATTTT.